Shown below are 16 T cell receptor beta chains from a single sample sequenced in a study of blood T cell repertoires in COVID-19. Using immunoSEQ multiplex PCR, the repertoire was profiled, and TCRdb retains in-frame clones only, with some absent. The repertoire holds a few hundred thousand clones, roughly nine tenths seen once, with less than 1.2% in the top ten. Sequenced material: PBMCs or T cells enriched from blood (not recorded which). The source is a man younger than 35 who had recovered from COVID-19.

The chain combines TRBV5-1 with TRBJ1-2, with D unresolved. The germline V gene has CDR1 SGHRS and CDR2 YFSETQ. This CDR3 comprises 15 residues. Trimming took 0 bases from V and 3 from J, leaving 12 bases between them. Written as DNA, the CDR3 is TGCGCCAGCAGCTTGGGCACGCAAACGGACTATGGCTACACCTTC. The encoded protein is CASSLGTQTDYGYTF.

This chain joins TRBV2 and TRBJ2-7, with no clear D. Per the germline V gene, CDR1 is SNHLY and CDR2 is FYNNEI. V lost 2 bases to trimming and J lost 3 bases, with 5 bases between them. This CDR3 comprises 12 residues. In nucleotides, the CDR3 is TGTGCCAGCAGTGAACAGAACTACGAGCAGTACTTC. It specifies CASSEQNYEQYF.

This rearrangement joins TRBV7-2 to TRBJ2-7, with 10 bases identical to TRBD1. Per the germline V gene, CDR1 is SGHTA and CDR2 is FQGNSA. V lost 5 bases to trimming and J lost 4 bases; unmatched junction nucleotides: 8. The CDR3 is made up of 15 amino acids. As DNA, the CDR3 is TGTGCCAGCAGCCCAACCGGGACAGGGGTTTACGAGCAGTACTTC. Protein product: CASSPTGTGVYEQYF.

The V call is TRBV4-3, the J call TRBJ2-7, with a tentative D call TRBD2 (5 bases). CDR3 length: 16 amino acids. The V gene lost 1 base and the J gene lost 9 bases, with 22 bases spanning the gap. CDR1 and CDR2 from the germline V gene are LGHNA and YSLEER. The CDR3 DNA reads as TGCGCCAGCAGCCAAGGAGCGGCCCCGATCCCCTCACGGCAGTACTTC. It encodes CASSQGAAPIPSRQYF.

V usage is TRBV6-2 or TRBV6-3 and J usage is TRBJ1-5; 7 bases align to TRBD1. The germline gives CDR1 MNHEY, CDR2 SVGEGT. This CDR3 is built from 15 residues. The V segment lost 5 bases and the J segment 3 bases; nucleotides outside the gene matches: 7. Here the CDR3 DNA reads TGTGCCAGCAGTGACATCGGGACAGACAATCAGCCCCAGCATTTT. It is translated as CASSDIGTDNQPQHF.

The J gene is TRBJ2-7, the V gene TRBV6-1, with TRBD1 identical over 10 bases. The CDR3 has 15 residues. The junction had 8 bases not matched to a gene; V was cut back by 2 bases and J by 7 bases. CDR1 is MNHNS, CDR2 SASEGT, per germline. The CDR3 nucleotides read TGTGCCAGCAGTGAATCGGGGACAGGGGTTAGGGAGCAGTACTTC. Residues: CASSESGTGVREQYF.

Comments on this clone: The sample carries other DNA sequences with the same CDR3. The chain links TRBV9 to TRBJ2-2; D not certain. The germline CDR1 and CDR2 sequences are SGDLS and YYNGEE. This CDR3 comprises 13 residues. The germline V and J ends were trimmed by 0 bases and 5 bases, with 5 bases remaining between them. The CDR3 DNA is TGTGCCAGCAGCGTAGCCGGGACCGGGGAGCTGTTTTTT. It is translated as CASSVAGTGELFF.

V is TRBV7-9 and J is TRBJ1-1; 9 positions match TRBD1. Germline CDR1 SEHNR, CDR2 FQNEAQ (reference sequence). Trimming took 4 bases from V and 1 from J; bases not matched to a gene: 4. This CDR3 comprises 15 residues. Here the CDR3 reads CASSSRGQGNTEAFF. In nucleotides, the CDR3 is TGTGCCAGCAGCTCGCGGGGACAGGGGAACACTGAAGCTTTCTTT.

This chain joins TRBV20-1 and TRBJ1-2; D call uncertain. The CDR3 consists of 14 residues. Trimming removed 3 bases from V and 4 bases from J, with 15 bases in between. The germline gives CDR1 DFQATT, CDR2 SNEGSKA (reference sequence). The CDR3 reads CSASERLSLYGYTF. The CDR3 region has the DNA TGCAGTGCTAGTGAGCGGCTTAGCCTCTATGGCTACACCTTC.

The CDR3 DNA reads TGTGCCAGCAGCGATCGGGATAGCTACGAGCAGTACTTC. Amino acid sequence: CASSDRDSYEQYF. The gene calls are TRBV11-2 and TRBJ2-7; a weak D match, TRBD2 (5 bases). Germline V CDR1 and CDR2: SGHAT, FQNNGV. The V end was cut by 5 bases, the J end by 3 bases, with 11 bases between. This CDR3 comprises 13 residues.

J is TRBJ2-1 and V is TRBV3-1 (or the pseudogene TRBV3-2); a possible D gene is TRBD2 (6 bases). V was trimmed by 1 base and J by 5 bases, leaving 9 bases between them. This CDR3 region has 14 residues. The V gene's germline CDR1 is LGHDT and CDR2 YNNKEL (reference sequence). CDR3 in amino acids: CASSQVGGDNEQFF. The DNA of the CDR3 is TGTGCCAGCAGCCAAGTCGGGGGAGACAATGAGCAGTTCTTC.

The DNA for the CDR3 is TGTGCCAGCAGCATCCAGGGTACAGATACGCAGTATTTT. Its protein is CASSIQGTDTQYF. V gene TRBV3-1 (or the pseudogene TRBV3-2) combines with J gene TRBJ2-3; a possible D gene is TRBD1 (5 bases). This CDR3 region has 13 residues. V was cut by 5 bases and J by 3 bases, with 9 bases left in between. Germline CDR1 reads LGHDT; CDR2 reads YNNKEL (reference sequence).

This clone was counted only a few times. The chain combines TRBV9 with TRBJ2-7; 9 nucleotides agree with TRBD2. This CDR3 comprises 16 residues. The V gene's germline CDR1 is SGDLS and CDR2 YYNGEE. With 0 bases clipped from V and 0 bases from J, the junction kept 4 bases outside the gene matches. The CDR3 region is CASSVGGRADSYEQYF. CDR3 DNA sequence: TGTGCCAGCAGCGTAGGCGGGAGGGCGGACTCCTACGAGCAGTACTTC.

The V gene is TRBV19, the J gene TRBJ1-1; D gene ambiguous. V lost 4 bases and J 4 bases, leaving 16 bases between the germline ends. Germline V gives CDR1 LNHDA, CDR2 SQIVND (reference sequence). The CDR3 contains 15 residues. The CDR3, as DNA: TGTGCCAGTAGTACTGCGTACCTTGGAGGCACTGAAGCTTTCTTT. Its translation is CASSTAYLGGTEAFF.

The rearrangement joins TRBV15 to TRBJ1-4, with TRBD1 matching over 11 bases. Germline loops: CDR1 LNHNV, CDR2 YYDKDF (reference sequence). The ends lost 2 bases at V and 7 bases at J; junction bases unmatched: 3. The CDR3 runs 15 residues. The CDR3 region is CATSRTGTGGEKLFF. The CDR3 DNA reads as TGTGCCACCAGCAGAACCGGGACAGGGGGTGAAAAACTGTTTTTT.

A single count supports this clone. This chain uses TRBV7-6 with TRBJ2-3, with D maybe TRBD1 (5 bases). This CDR3 has 14 amino acids. Trimming cost V 5 bases and J 2 bases, with 11 bases left between them. CDR1 and CDR2 (germline): SGHVS, FNYEAQ. The chain's CDR3 is CASSLTGPTDTQYF. CDR3 sequence (DNA): TGTGCCAGCAGCCTAACAGGACCCACAGATACGCAGTATTTT.